The table lists the clone carrying this T cell receptor (beta chain) with many counts. Its antigen remains unidentified. Combining a sample-barcoded 5' primer with a J-beta primer mix, a second PCR ran for 7 to 11 cycles. Tags on each cDNA molecule came from a template-switch adaptor with 12 random nucleotides. Sequencing recovered at least 3 million CDR3-containing paired-end reads from each sample. In TCRdb, the 5' RACE reads were re-called with MiXCR into one record per CDR3 protein. The sample lists more than 500,000 distinct CDR3 sequences, approximately 26% occurring once. The sample comes from a study of blood T cells in healthy people across ages. The J segment lost 5 bases and the V segment lost 5 bases, leaving 11 bases of the junction unmatched. The length of the CDR3 is 15 residues. Germline V gene data show CDR1 as SGHTA and CDR2 as FQGNSA. Whole-study results and caveats: Versus aged donors, long-lived donors had higher diversity and more naive CD4+ cells.

These data were also filed under a second study, of T cells of mothers and their children. In that study: Overlap ran slightly, non-significantly higher for related than unrelated mother-child pairs.

The chain links TRBV7-2 to TRBJ2-5, with TRBD1 matching 7 bases. The TCR originated in a boy aged 2 to 10 in good health. Sequenced sample: blood. The CDR3 nucleotides read TGTGCCAGCAGCCTCGCTCGACAGGGTGGCGAGACCCAGTACTTC. Protein sequence: CASSLARQGGETQYF.